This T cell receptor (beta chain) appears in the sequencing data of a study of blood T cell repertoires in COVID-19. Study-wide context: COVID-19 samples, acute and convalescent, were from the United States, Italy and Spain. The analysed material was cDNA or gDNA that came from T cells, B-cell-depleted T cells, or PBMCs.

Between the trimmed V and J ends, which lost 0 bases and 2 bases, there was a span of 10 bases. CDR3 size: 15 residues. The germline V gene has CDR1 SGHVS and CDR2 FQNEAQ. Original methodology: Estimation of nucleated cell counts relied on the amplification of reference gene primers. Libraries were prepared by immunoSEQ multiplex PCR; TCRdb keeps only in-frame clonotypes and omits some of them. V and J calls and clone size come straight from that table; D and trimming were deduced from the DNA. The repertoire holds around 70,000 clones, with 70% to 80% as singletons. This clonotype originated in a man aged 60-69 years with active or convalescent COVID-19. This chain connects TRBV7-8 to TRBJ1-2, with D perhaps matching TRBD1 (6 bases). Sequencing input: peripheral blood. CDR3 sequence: CASSLASQGNYGYTF. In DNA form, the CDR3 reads TGTGCCAGCAGCTTAGCATCACAGGGAAACTATGGCTACACCTTC. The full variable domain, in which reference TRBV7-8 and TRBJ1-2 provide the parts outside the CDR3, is GAGVSQSPRYKVAKRGQDVALRCDPISGHVSLFWYQQALGQGPEFLTYFQNEAQLDKSGLPSDRFFAERPEGSVSTLKIQRTQQEDSAVYLCASSLASQGNYGYTFGSGTRLTVV.